Sequencing of this T cell receptor beta chain was carried out in a study of Ad26.COV2.S vaccination and SARS-CoV-2 variants. On the study more broadly: Intramuscular Ad26.COV2.S doses were given once or twice, 56 days apart. Findings of the study overall: Measurement of non-spike TCR breadth gave similar results in vaccine and placebo recipients. Following vaccination, spike-specific CD8+ and CD4+ T cell responses reportedly exhibited substantial breadth.

As to this clone: The antigen is unknown.

Assay: immunoSEQ multiplex PCR; the TCRdb copy retains only in-frame clones and omits some. This table has 510,000 or so clones, 87% appearing once. Treatment reported: approximately 18 received Ad26.COV2.S at low or high dose, single or two shots; five or six received placebo; per-sample allocation not given. All samples were drawn on day 63, counting from the first vaccine or placebo injection. The donor was a Boston adult aged 18-55 years. The CDR3 extends over 15 amino acids. V trimming: 2 bases; J trimming: 3 bases; junction bases outside the gene matches: 0. The V gene's germline CDR1 is MNHNY and CDR2 SVGAGI (reference sequence).

This chain joins TRBV6-6 and TRBJ2-7; TRBD2 matches 14 bases. Here the sequenced sample was peripheral blood, taken in a trial of Ad26.COV2.S vaccine versus placebo. This TCR came from a person between 18 and 65 years old who received the Ad26.COV2.S COVID-19 vaccine or a placebo. The CDR3 DNA sequence: TGTGCCAGCAGTTACGGGACTAGCGGGAGCTACGAGCAGTACTTC. Translated, it gives CASSYGTSGSYEQYF.